Shown below are 23 T cell receptor beta chains from a single sample sequenced in a study of blood T cell repertoires in COVID-19. Assay used: immunoSEQ multiplex PCR; TCRdb lists only in-frame clones, some missing. Counted here are about 71,000 clones, over 80% occurring once; the ten biggest clones make up roughly 15%. The sequenced material came from peripheral blood. These receptors originate from a woman aged 80 or over with acute or convalescent COVID-19.

This clone was found a few times. The genes are TRBV10-1 and TRBJ1-1; unclear D gene. Germline V gene data show CDR1 as WNHNN and CDR2 as SYGVQD (reference sequence). The CDR3 consists of 14 residues. The V end was cut by 5 bases, the J end by 0 bases, with 10 bases between. The CDR3 sequence is CASSTDGMNTEAFF. In nucleotides, the CDR3 is TGCGCCAGCAGTACGGACGGGATGAACACTGAAGCTTTCTTT.

The DNA for the CDR3 is TGTGCCAGCAGCCGGGACAGTACTAGTGGGCAGTACTTC. It codes for CASSRDSTSGQYF. The rearrangement links TRBV5-4 to TRBJ2-7; 7 bases agree with TRBD1. Unmatched junction bases numbered 10, after V lost 4 bases and J lost 9 bases. CDR1 is SGHNT and CDR2 is YYREEE in the germline V gene (reference sequence). This CDR3 is 13 amino acids long. Together with reference TRBV5-4 and TRBJ2-7, the CDR3 gives the full variable domain: ETGVTQSPTHLIKTRGQQVTLRCSSQSGHNTVSWYQQALGQGPQFIFQYYREEENGRGNFPPRFSGLQFPNYSSELNVNALELDDSALYLCASSRDSTSGQYFGPGTRLTVT.

The chain is built from TRBV19 and TRBJ2-3; 8 nucleotides align to TRBD2. The CDR3 has 15 residues. The germline V gene has CDR1 LNHDA and CDR2 SQIVND (reference sequence). Unmatched junction bases numbered 8, after V lost 3 bases and J lost 6 bases. The CDR3 nucleotides are TGTGCCAGTAGTATCTTCGCGGGAGGTTCGGATACGCAGTATTTT. Protein sequence: CASSIFAGGSDTQYF.

This clone was counted between two and nine times. V gene TRBV6-6 combines with J gene TRBJ2-3, with 13 bases aligning to TRBD2. Per germline, CDR1 MNHNY and CDR2 SVGAGI (reference sequence). The ends lost 6 bases at V and 6 bases at J; junction bases unmatched: 6. CDR3 length: 15 residues. CDR3 region: CASRPGLAGPDTQYF. The CDR3 DNA is TGTGCCAGCAGACCGGGACTAGCGGGACCCGATACGCAGTATTTT.

V usage is TRBV4-2 and J usage is TRBJ2-6, with a tentative D call TRBD1 (5 bases). Germline V gene lookup returns CDR1 LGHNA and CDR2 YNFKEQ. This CDR3 contains 16 residues. V was pared by 0 bases and J by 3 bases, with 9 bases between. The DNA of the CDR3 is TGTGCCAGCAGCCAAGAAGGGGTTGGTGGGGCCAACGTCCTGACTTTC. As protein: CASSQEGVGGANVLTF.

This clone was recorded once. This rearrangement joins TRBV28 to TRBJ1-5, with 7 positions matching TRBD1. CDR1 and CDR2 (germline): MDHEN, SYDVKM. The CDR3 runs to 14 residues. Trimming at V came to 3 bases and at J to 8 bases, leaving 7 bases not matched to a gene. The CDR3 DNA reads as TGTGCCAGCAGTTTGGAAGGGGGCAGGAAGCCCCAGCATTTT. This gives the protein CASSLEGGRKPQHF.

The chain's CDR3 is CASSLDRSNYGYTF. The CDR3 coding sequence is TGTGCCAGCAGCTTAGATAGGAGTAACTATGGCTACACCTTC. This chain uses TRBV7-9 with TRBJ1-2; D is unresolved. The CDR3 has 14 amino acids. CDR1 SEHNR and CDR2 FQNEAQ come from the germline V gene (reference sequence). The ends were cut back, 1 base at V and 1 base at J, with 7 bases in the middle.

This clone has just a few counts. The chain carries TRBV5-1 and TRBJ2-1, with 13 bases matching TRBD2. V trimming: 6 bases; J trimming: 4 bases; junction bases outside the gene matches: 4. CDR1 and CDR2 (germline): SGHRS, YFSETQ. The CDR3 extends over 15 amino acids. The CDR3 bases are TGCGCCAGCACGAGACTAGCGGGAGGATACAATGAGCAGTTCTTC. This translates into CASTRLAGGYNEQFF. The variable domain in full, completed from reference TRBV5-1 and TRBJ2-1, reads KAGVTQTPRYLIKTRGQQVTLSCSPISGHRSVSWYQQTPGQGLQFLFEYFSETQRNKGNFPGRFSGRQFSNSRSEMNVSTLELGDSALYLCASTRLAGGYNEQFFGPGTRLTVL.

The chain employs TRBV19 and TRBJ2-7, with D possibly matching TRBD2 (6 bases). This CDR3 region has 14 residues. CDR1 and CDR2 from the germline V gene are LNHDA and SQIVND (reference sequence). Trimming pared 3 bases from V and 2 bases from J, leaving 11 bases between. Here the CDR3 reads CASSMRGDTYEQYF. The CDR3 DNA reads as TGTGCCAGTAGTATGCGCGGGGATACCTACGAGCAGTACTTC.

This rearrangement joins TRBV4-1 to TRBJ2-7; 7 bases are a match to TRBD1. The CDR3 loop spans 14 amino acids. CDR1 and CDR2 from the germline V gene are MGHRA and YSYEKL. Germline trimming cut 5 bases from V and 1 base from J; bases unmatched to any gene: 5. The CDR3 protein is CASSYLDRSYEQYF. CDR3 DNA sequence: TGCGCCAGCAGCTACCTGGACAGGTCCTACGAGCAGTACTTC.

The V and J genes are TRBV19 and TRBJ1-4; D gene unclear. CDR3 size: 14 residues. V was shortened by 3 bases and J by 8 bases, with 13 bases between the two germline ends. In germline, CDR1 is LNHDA, CDR2 SQIVND (reference sequence). CDR3 loop: CASSIFRRGEKLFF. CDR3 DNA sequence: TGTGCCAGTAGTATCTTTAGACGAGGCGAAAAACTGTTTTTT.

In DNA form, the CDR3 reads TGTGCCAGCAGCCCCAGGTCCTTGGGTGAAAAACTGTTTTTT. This codes for CASSPRSLGEKLFF. The rearrangement joins TRBV27 to TRBJ1-4; D not resolved. Germline V gene sequence: CDR1 MNHEY, CDR2 SMNVEV (reference sequence). Trimming cost V 6 bases and J 7 bases, with 15 bases left between them. The CDR3 is made up of 14 amino acids.

This chain links TRBV6-5 with TRBJ2-3; TRBD2 aligns across 10 bases. Losses at the gene ends were 4 bases for V and 0 bases for J; bases not matched to a gene: 1. Germline lookup yields CDR1 MNHEY and CDR2 SVGAGI. This CDR3 has 15 amino acids. For the CDR3, the DNA is TGTGCCAGCAGTTCAGCGGGAGGGAGCACAGATACGCAGTATTTT. It yields the protein CASSSAGGSTDTQYF.

The chain has TRBV21-1 and TRBJ2-2; TRBD1, as called in the table, went unchecked against the DNA. TRBV21-1 represents a pseudogene. The CDR3 has 17 residues. The CDR3 coding sequence is TGTGCCAGCAGCACTAAAGGGACAGCTCCGAACACCGGGGAGCTGTTTTTT. Protein: CASSTKGTAPNTGELFF.

This clone was picked up a small number of times. The CDR3 sequence: CASSLVGSPGQPQHF. As DNA, the CDR3 is TGCGCCAGCAGCTTGGTCGGCAGCCCGGGGCAGCCCCAGCATTTT. This chain links TRBV5-1 with TRBJ1-5; D is unclear. This CDR3 is 15 amino acids long. V was pared by 0 bases and J by 7 bases, with 14 bases between. From germline, CDR1 is SGHRS and CDR2 YFSETQ.

This clone was detected a few times. The chain links TRBV24-1 to TRBJ2-5; 11 bases are a match to TRBD1. From germline, CDR1 is KGHDR and CDR2 SFDVKD. CDR3 length equals 17 residues. V was pared by 1 base and J by 5 bases, with 8 bases of the junction left unmatched. CDR3 sequence reads: CATSDFPGQGAWETQYF. The DNA of the CDR3 is TGTGCCACCAGTGATTTTCCCGGACAGGGGGCATGGGAGACCCAGTACTTC.

DNA of the CDR3: TGTGCCAGTCAACTAGCGGGAGGGCCCTACGAGCAGTACTTC. This encodes CASQLAGGPYEQYF. This chain joins TRBV2 and TRBJ2-7, with TRBD2 identical over 13 bases. The CDR3 contains 14 residues. Germline CDR1 reads SNHLY; CDR2 reads FYNNEI. V was pared by 9 bases and J by 2 bases, with 4 bases of the junction left unmatched. The entire variable domain, with the rest obtained from reference TRBV2 and TRBJ2-7, is as follows: EPEVTQTPSHQVTQMGQEVILRCVPISNHLYFYWYRQILGQKVEFLVSFYNNEISEKSEIFDDQFSVERPDGSNFTLKIRSTKLEDSAMYFCASQLAGGPYEQYFGPGTRLTVT.

The rearrangement joins TRBV5-1 to TRBJ2-4, with D maybe TRBD2 (6 bases). The CDR3 has 17 amino acids. The V gene lost 4 bases and the J gene lost 0 bases, with 17 bases spanning the gap. Germline V lookup: CDR1 SGHRS, CDR2 YFSETQ. CDR3 DNA sequence: TGCGCCAGCAGCAAGGGCTTCGGGAGCGTAGCCAAAAACATTCAGTACTTC. Translated, it gives CASSKGFGSVAKNIQYF.

The chain links TRBV5-6 to TRBJ2-6; 9 bases are shared with TRBD1. V lost 2 bases to trimming and J lost 2 bases; unmatched junction nucleotides: 8. From germline, CDR1 is SGHDT and CDR2 YYEEEE. The CDR3 spans 18 residues. CDR3 DNA: TGTGCCAGCAGCTTTCCGACAGGGGGGGAGACTGGGGCCAACGTCCTGACTTTC. Translating gives CASSFPTGGETGANVLTF.

The chain carries TRBV7-2 and TRBJ2-7, with 13 bases lining up with TRBD2. The junction had 7 bases not matched to a gene; V was cut back by 1 base and J by 4 bases. Germline V gene data show CDR1 as SGHTA and CDR2 as FQGNSA. This CDR3 region has 17 residues. CDR3 nucleotide sequence: TGTGCCAGCAGCTTAGGAAGACCGGGACTAGCGGGATACGAGCAGTACTTC. Translating gives CASSLGRPGLAGYEQYF.

This chain links TRBV27 with TRBJ1-4; 9 bases align to TRBD1. Germline V gene data show CDR1 as MNHEY and CDR2 as SMNVEV (reference sequence). After removal of 4 bases from V and 6 bases from J, the junction contained 6 bases not matched to a gene. The CDR3 length is 15 residues. In DNA, the CDR3 is TGTGCCAGCAGTTCTACAGGGGGCCGGTATGAAAAACTGTTTTTT. Amino acids: CASSSTGGRYEKLFF. The entire variable domain, with the rest obtained from reference TRBV27 and TRBJ1-4, is as follows: EAQVTQNPRYLITVTGKKLTVTCSQNMNHEYMSWYRQDPGLGLRQIYYSMNVEVTDKGDVPEGYKVSRKEKRNFPLILESPSPNQTSLYFCASSSTGGRYEKLFFGSGTQLSVL.

This clone appeared once. The chain's CDR3 is CASSFRSGNEQFF. The CDR3 DNA is TGCGCCAGCAGCTTCCGAAGCGGAAATGAGCAGTTCTTC. V usage is TRBV5-1 and J usage is TRBJ2-1; weak D call: TRBD2 (5 bases). The germline V and J ends were trimmed by 2 bases and 7 bases, with 10 bases remaining between them. CDR3 size: 13 residues. CDR1 is SGHRS and CDR2 is YFSETQ in the germline V gene.

The V call is TRBV6-1, the J call TRBJ2-1, with D possibly being TRBD2 (6 bases). The CDR3 totals 14 residues. Looked up from germline, CDR1 is MNHNS and CDR2 is SASEGT. Trimming removed 0 bases from V and 6 bases from J, with 9 bases in between. The CDR3 region is CASSEAVGGNEQFF. The CDR3 bases are TGTGCCAGCAGTGAAGCAGTGGGGGGCAATGAGCAGTTCTTC.